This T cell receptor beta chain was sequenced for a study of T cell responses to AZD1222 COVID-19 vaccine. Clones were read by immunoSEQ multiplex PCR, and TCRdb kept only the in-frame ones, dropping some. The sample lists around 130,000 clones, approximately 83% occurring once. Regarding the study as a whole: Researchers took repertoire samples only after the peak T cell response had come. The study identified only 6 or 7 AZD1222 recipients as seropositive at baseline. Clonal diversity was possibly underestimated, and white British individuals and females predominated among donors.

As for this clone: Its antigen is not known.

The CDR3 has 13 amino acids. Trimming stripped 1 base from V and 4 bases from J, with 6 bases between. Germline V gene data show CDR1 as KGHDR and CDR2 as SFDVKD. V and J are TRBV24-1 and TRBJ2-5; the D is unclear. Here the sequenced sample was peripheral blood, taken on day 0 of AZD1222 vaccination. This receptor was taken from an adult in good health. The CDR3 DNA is TGTGCCACCAGTGATTTTGGGTCAGAGACCCAGTACTTC. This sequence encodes CATSDFGSETQYF.